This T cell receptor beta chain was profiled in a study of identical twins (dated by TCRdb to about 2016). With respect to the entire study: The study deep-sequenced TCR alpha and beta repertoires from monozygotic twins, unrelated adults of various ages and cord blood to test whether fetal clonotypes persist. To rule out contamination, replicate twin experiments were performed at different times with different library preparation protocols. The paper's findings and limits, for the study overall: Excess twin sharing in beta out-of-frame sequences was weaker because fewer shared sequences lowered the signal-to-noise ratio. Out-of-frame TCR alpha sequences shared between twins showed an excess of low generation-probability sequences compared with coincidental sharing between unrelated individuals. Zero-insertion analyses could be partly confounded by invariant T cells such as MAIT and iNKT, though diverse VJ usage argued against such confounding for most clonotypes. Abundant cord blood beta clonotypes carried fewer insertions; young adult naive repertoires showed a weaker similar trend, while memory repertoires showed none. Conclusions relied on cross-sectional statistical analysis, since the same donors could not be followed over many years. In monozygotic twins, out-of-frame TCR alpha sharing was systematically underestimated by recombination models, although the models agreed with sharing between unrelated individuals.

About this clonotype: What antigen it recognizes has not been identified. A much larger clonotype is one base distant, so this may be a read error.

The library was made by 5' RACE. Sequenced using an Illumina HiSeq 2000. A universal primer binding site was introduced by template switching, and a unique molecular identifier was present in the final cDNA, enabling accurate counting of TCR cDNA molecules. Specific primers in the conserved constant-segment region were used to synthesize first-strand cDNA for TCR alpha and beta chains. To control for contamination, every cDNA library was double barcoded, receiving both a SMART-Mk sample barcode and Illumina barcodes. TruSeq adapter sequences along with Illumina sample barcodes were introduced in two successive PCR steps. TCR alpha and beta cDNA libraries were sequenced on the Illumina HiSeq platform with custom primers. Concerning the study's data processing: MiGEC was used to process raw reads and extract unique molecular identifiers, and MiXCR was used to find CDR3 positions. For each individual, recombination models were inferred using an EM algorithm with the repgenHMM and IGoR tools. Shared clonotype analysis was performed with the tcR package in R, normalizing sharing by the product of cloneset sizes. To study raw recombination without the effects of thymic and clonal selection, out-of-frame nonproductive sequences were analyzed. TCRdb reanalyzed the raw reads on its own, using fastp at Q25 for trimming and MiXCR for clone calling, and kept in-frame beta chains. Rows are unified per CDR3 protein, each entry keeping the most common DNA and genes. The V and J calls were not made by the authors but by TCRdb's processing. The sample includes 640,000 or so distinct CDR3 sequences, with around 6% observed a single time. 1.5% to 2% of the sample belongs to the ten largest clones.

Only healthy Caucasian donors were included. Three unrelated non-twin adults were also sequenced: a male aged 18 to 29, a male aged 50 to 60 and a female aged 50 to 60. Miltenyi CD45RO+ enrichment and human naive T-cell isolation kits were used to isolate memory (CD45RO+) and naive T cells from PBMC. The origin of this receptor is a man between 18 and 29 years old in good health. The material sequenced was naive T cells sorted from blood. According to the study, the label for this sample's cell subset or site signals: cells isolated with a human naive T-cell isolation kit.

The CDR3 reads as follows: CGTSGRDLRTDTQYF. The sequence in DNA is TGTGGCACCAGTGGCAGGGATTTACGCACAGATACGCAGTATTTT. The rearrangement combines TRBV15 with TRBJ2-3; the best D guess is TRBD1, with 5 bases matching. The CDR3 sequence holds 15 residues, the cysteine and phenylalanine included. CDR3 DNA only is kept here, 45 bases in frame from base 1. For CDR1 and CDR2, the germline V gene (reference sequence) lists LNHNV and YYDKDF.